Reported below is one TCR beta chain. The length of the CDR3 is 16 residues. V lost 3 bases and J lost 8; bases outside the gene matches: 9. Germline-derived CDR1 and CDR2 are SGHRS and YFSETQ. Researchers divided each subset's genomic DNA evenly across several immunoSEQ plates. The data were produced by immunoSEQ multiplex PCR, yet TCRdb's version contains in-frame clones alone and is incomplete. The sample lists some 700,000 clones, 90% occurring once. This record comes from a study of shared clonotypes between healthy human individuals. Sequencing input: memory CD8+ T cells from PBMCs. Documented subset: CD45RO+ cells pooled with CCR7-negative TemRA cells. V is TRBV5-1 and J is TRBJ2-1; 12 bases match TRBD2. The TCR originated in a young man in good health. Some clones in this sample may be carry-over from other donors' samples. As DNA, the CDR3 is TGCGCCAGCAGCTGGCGACTAGCGGGAGCTAGGGATGAGCAGTTCTTC. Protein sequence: CASSWRLAGARDEQFF.